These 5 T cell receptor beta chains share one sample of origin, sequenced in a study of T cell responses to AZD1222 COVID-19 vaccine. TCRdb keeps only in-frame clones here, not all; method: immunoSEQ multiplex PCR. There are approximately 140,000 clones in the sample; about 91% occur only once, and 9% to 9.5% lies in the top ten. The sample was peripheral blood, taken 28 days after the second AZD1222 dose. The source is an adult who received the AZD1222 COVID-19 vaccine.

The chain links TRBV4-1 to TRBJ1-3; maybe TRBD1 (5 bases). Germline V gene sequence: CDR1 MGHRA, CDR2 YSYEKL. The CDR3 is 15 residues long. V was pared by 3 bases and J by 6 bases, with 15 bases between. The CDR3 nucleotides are TGCGCCAGCAGCCAGGGTGGGGCAGAAGAAAACACCATATATTTT. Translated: CASSQGGAEENTIYF.

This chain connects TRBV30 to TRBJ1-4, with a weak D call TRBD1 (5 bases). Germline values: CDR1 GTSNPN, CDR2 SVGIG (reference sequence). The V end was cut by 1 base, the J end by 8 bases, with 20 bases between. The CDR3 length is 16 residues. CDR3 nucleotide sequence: TGTGCCTGGAGTGGGGGCACGGTTGAGATAAGAGAAAAACTGTTTTTT. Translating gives CAWSGGTVEIREKLFF.

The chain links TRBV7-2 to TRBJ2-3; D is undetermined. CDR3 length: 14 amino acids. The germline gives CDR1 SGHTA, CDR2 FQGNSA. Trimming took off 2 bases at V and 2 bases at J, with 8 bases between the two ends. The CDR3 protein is CASSLRLTTDTQYF. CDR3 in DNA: TGTGCCAGCAGCTTACGACTGACCACAGATACGCAGTATTTT.

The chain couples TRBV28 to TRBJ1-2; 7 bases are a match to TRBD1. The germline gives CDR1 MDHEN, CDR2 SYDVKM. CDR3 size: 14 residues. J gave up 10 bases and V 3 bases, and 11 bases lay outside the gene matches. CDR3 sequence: CASSFSDRKRSYTF. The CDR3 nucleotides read TGTGCCAGCAGTTTCTCGGACAGGAAGCGGTCCTACACCTTC.

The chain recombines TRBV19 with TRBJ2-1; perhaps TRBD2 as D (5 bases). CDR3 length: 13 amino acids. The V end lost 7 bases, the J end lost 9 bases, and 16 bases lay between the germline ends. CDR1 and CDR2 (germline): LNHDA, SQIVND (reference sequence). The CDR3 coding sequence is TGTGCCAGTATGGACTGGCTCGAGGGTGAGCAGTTCTTC. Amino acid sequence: CASMDWLEGEQFF.